This T cell receptor (beta chain) was found in a study of T cells after yellow fever vaccination. Study outcomes and limitations: The booster response re-showed most primary clones: more than 95% CD4, approximately 90% CD8. It was a weaker secondary response, yet one that peaked faster, at day 5 versus 15. From the bulk population, abundant clonotypes could contaminate and appear within FACS-sorted repertoires.

The study made its TCR cDNA through 5'RACE template switching. That step introduced a universal primer site along with UMIs. A single record per CDR3 protein comes from TCRdb applying MiXCR to the 5' RACE reads. The table includes about 550,000 distinct CDR3 sequences, 15% to 20% detected once. Germline loops: CDR1 SGHRS, CDR2 YFSETQ. The length of the CDR3 is 14 residues. The V and J ends lost 1 base and 2 bases, in that order; junction bases with no gene match: 3. The table lists this clonotype with a few counts. Its antigen is not identified. Here the sequenced sample was PBMCs, taken 15 days after the yellow fever booster vaccination. The gene calls are TRBV5-1 and TRBJ2-7; 7 bases line up with TRBD1. The TCR comes from a man younger than 40 who received the YFV17D yellow fever vaccine. CDR3 protein: CASSLQGQTYEQYF. The CDR3 nucleotides are TGCGCCAGCAGCTTGCAGGGACAGACCTACGAGCAGTACTTC.